This TCR beta chain was sequenced in a study of T cells in Graves' hyperthyroidism and ophthalmopathy. Germline trimming cut 6 bases from V and 4 bases from J; bases unmatched to any gene: 11. Germline assignment: CDR1 SGHVS and CDR2 FQNEAQ. The CDR3 is 15 residues long. This clonotype was observed a few times. The source material, RNA transcripts, was used to amplify TCR beta CDR3 regions. During a first-round RT-PCR of the TCR CDR3, the HTBI primer set was used. MiXCR was run by TCRdb on the multiplex PCR reads, yielding one entry per CDR3 protein. The table lists nearly 750,000 distinct CDR3 sequences, over 35% of them singletons. Exclusion of patients followed from uncontrolled infection, other autoimmune disease, pregnancy or lactation. Diagnosis relied on clinical symptoms, serum thyroxine and TRAb, thyroid ultrasound and orbital computed tomography.

This chain connects TRBV7-8 to TRBJ1-2, with 7 bases matching TRBD1. The sequenced material came from blood. The clonotype comes from a woman between 40 and 50 years old with Graves' hyperthyroidism. The CDR3: CASSSDQGQPYGYTF. The CDR3 coding sequence is TGTGCCAGCAGTTCAGACCAGGGACAGCCCTATGGCTACACCTTC.